The rows below give T cell receptor beta chains drawn from one sample of a study of technical replicates of blood from a handful of donors. Here immunoSEQ multiplex PCR was the method, and the copy in TCRdb shows in-frame clones only, minus some. The table has tens of thousands of clones, 91% seen once; the top ten hold under 0.4%. The specimen sequenced was T cells isolated from PBMCs. The receptors come from a human donor in good health. Some clones in this sample may be carry-over from other donors' samples. The conserved cysteine and the conserved F or W are not part of the CDR3 here. The order of the fields is V gene, CDR3 protein.

TRBV30,AWSRLAHEQF
TRBV7-2,ASSLAAGSGNTIY
TRBV5-6,ASSLGAGYGYT
TRBV4-1,ASSQEPSGSGYEQY
TRBV5-1,ASSFIGQGRLFGTEAF
TRBV27,ASSLLSTIYNEQF
TRBV7-5,ARSLGSGGTPKNIQY
TRBV4-2,ASSQVRGTMSTDTQY
TRBV21-1,ASSNKGTAYEQY
TRBV7-8,ASSLDIPAGLAI
TRBV6-5,ASSNEGRGYGYT
TRBV9,ASSPSVADTQY
TRBV10-2,ASSEFTTGTGAGELF
TRBV25-1,ASTPGPTGELF
TRBV10-2,ASSVTGLNEKLF
TRBV29-1,SVESHGPEY
TRBV6-1,ASSGQGGNTEAF
TRBV29-1,SVGTGPYSNQPQH
TRBV5-6,ASSLQGPAGNTIY
TRBV11-3,ASSLESGTGAELF
TRBV18,ASSPGRETQY
TRBV27,ASSLSPSYEQY
TRBV7-9,ASSLDRLISYNEQF
TRBV19,ASSITSGGKEQY
TRBV6-6,ASSYATGGSNEQY
TRBV6-5,ASSYSAARQDNEQF
TRBV6-1,ASSGGQGSRDEQF
TRBV30,AWSPFQETQY
TRBV5-1,ASSLWDTEIRETQY
TRBV7-9,ASSAPGGGAFNEQF
TRBV11-2,ASSLETGEAF
TRBV5-1,ASKIRVGNTEAF
TRBV29-1,SVVGQGARGETTDTQY
TRBV23-1,ASLPKNTEAF
TRBV27,ASSLREDDYEQY
TRBV11-3,ASSLSGYTEAF
TRBV12-5,ASGLVPTGGLGTNEKLF
TRBV7-9,ASSLAFQGGAPSYEQY
TRBV28,ASKATSGIYSYNEQF
TRBV5-6,ASSLPVNTEAF
TRBV29-1,SVLTQDHNYGYT
TRBV6-6,ASSFLEFQPQH
TRBV25-1,ASSVTGAYGYT
TRBV2,ASSEEGLWGYT